A selection of T cell receptor beta chains follows, all from one sample in a study of T cells in localized non-small cell lung cancer. Clones were read by immunoSEQ multiplex PCR, and TCRdb kept only the in-frame ones, dropping some. Found here are about 24,000 clones, approximately 91% of them singletons; the top ten hold roughly 23%. Sequenced material: peripheral blood, taken before any cancer treatment. The source is a man aged 35 to 69 with stage I squamous cell lung carcinoma. Each CDR3 is given with its conserved first and last residue. Not every row has a clone size; where given, it reads once, few, many or a size class.

V gene | clone size | CDR3 protein
TRBV19 | once | CASRGGGNSYNEQFF
TRBV6-1 | once | CASSKQGRYNIQYF
TRBV7-2 | . | CASSRGGANTGELFF
TRBV5-1 | . | CASRPRDRASTDTQYF
TRBV6-1 | . | CASSLLRLKVEKLFF
TRBV2 | . | CASSHGQGYNEQFF
TRBV5-1 | . | CASSADGQGSTNEKLFF
TRBV12-5 | . | CASGSGVAGNTIYF
TRBV11-3 | . | CASSLDGRANTYNEQFF
TRBV4-3 | . | CASSQGRSREQYF
TRBV7-6 | once | CASSSRLAGGADEQYF
TRBV10-2 | . | CASTPGGSNQPQHF
TRBV18 | . | CASSIQGRPEQYF
TRBV5-1 | . | CASSGTSGDSTDTQYF
TRBV19 | . | CASGTGALYEQYF
TRBV18 | . | CASRLDRNQPQHF
TRBV7-9 | . | CASSLAQDSGNTIYF
TRBV13 | . | CASSSATMRYGYTF
TRBV7-2 | . | CASSFSLGLQGNYGYTF
TRBV4-2 | . | CASSRTENTEAFF
TRBV4-3 | once | CASSQGRGQGAGGYTF
TRBV11-2 | few | CASSTMGPESPLHF
TRBV7-9 | . | CASTPGRGGLAKNIQYF
TRBV7-8 | . | CASSRVVGPVTDTQYF
TRBV6-1 | . | CASSEKGTGVYEQYF
TRBV9 | . | CASSVAGPAGELFF
TRBV27 | . | CASTSQAGNIQYF
TRBV30 | few | CAWISGVDTGELFF
TRBV6-5 | few | CASSFTQGAGEQFF
TRBV5-6 | few | CASSPGGTNTEAFF
TRBV11-3 | . | CASSPPGTGLDTQYF
TRBV14 | . | CASSQAGAGAEGHQETQYF
TRBV29-1 | few | CSVGMNPDSPLHF
TRBV5-1 | . | CASSLGAKGYTF
TRBV4-3 | . | CASSQERLAGAYNEQFF
TRBV7-9 | once | CASSLADRGNEQYF
TRBV27 | . | CASSLPRTPGNTIYF
TRBV19 | . | CASTPSKGSTDTQYF
TRBV7-9 | . | CASSLFPGTGELFF
TRBV19 | . | CASSPRGLLVSGNTIYF
TRBV19 | . | CASSIGGNQPQHF
TRBV7-9 | once | CASSLLQRGADTQYF
TRBV7-8 | . | CASSPLIQGAGETQYF
TRBV5-4 | . | CASHNQGPGNQPQHF
TRBV6-4 | . | CASGEDPTGELFF
TRBV7-8 | . | CASSLARVYQPQHF
TRBV18 | . | CASSPQAAEGNQPQHF
TRBV4-3 | . | CASSLAAGNNEQFF
TRBV10-3 | . | CATRDSNYGYTF
TRBV27 | . | CASSYQGGTNEKLFF
TRBV5-5 | once | CASSSGQGLSNQPQHF
TRBV7-9 | once | CASKNREGNTEAFF